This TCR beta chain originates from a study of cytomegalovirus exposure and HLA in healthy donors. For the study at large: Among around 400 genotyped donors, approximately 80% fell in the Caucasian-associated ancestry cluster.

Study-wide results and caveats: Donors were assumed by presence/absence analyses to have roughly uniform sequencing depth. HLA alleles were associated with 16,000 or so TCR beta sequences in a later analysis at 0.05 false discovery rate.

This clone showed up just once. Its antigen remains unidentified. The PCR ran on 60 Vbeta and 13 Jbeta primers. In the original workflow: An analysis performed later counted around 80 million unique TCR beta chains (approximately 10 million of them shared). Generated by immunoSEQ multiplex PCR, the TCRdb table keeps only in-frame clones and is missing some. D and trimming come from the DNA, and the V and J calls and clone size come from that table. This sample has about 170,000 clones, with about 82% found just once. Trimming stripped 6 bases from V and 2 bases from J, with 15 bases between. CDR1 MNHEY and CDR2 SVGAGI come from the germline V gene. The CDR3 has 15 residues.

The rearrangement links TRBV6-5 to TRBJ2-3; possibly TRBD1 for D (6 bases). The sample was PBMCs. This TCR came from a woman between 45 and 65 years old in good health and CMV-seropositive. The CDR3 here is CASRKGDTATDTQYF. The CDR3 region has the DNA TGTGCCAGCAGAAAGGGGGATACAGCCACAGATACGCAGTATTTT.